One sample yielded the 29 T cell receptor beta chains listed below, sequenced in a study of shared clonotypes between healthy human individuals. Libraries were prepared by immunoSEQ multiplex PCR; TCRdb keeps only in-frame clonotypes and omits some of them. The sample contains over a million clones, about 96% of which appear only once. Sequencing input: naive CD4+ T cells sorted from blood. Sample subset: CD45RA+ positively selected. The receptors originated from a man aged 30 to 39 in good health.

The chain carries TRBV10-1 and TRBJ2-5, with D uncertain. This CDR3 has 14 residues. Germline CDR1 is WNHNN and CDR2 is SYGVQD (reference sequence). V was trimmed by 0 bases and J by 7 bases, leaving 12 bases between them. CDR3 in DNA: TGCGCCAGCAGTGAGTCGAGGCGGCTGGGGACCCAGTACTTC. Translated, it gives CASSESRRLGTQYF.

This rearrangement joins TRBV29-1 to TRBJ2-1; weak D call: TRBD1 (5 bases). Deletions cut 7 bases from V and 3 bases from J, with 16 bases between. The germline gives CDR1 SQVTM, CDR2 ANQGSEA. This CDR3 region has 14 residues. The CDR3 sequence: CSAQGASLYNEQFF. Written as DNA, the CDR3 is TGCAGCGCACAAGGGGCATCGCTCTACAATGAGCAGTTCTTC.

This chain connects TRBV6-5 to TRBJ1-4; tentative D call: TRBD1 (5 bases). CDR1 MNHEY and CDR2 SVGAGI come from the germline V gene. The germline V and J ends were trimmed by 8 bases and 7 bases, with 20 bases remaining between them. The CDR3 spans 15 residues. CDR3 amino acids: CASCRLGTGVEKLFF. The CDR3 bases are TGTGCCAGCTGCCGGTTGGGGACTGGGGTTGAAAAACTGTTTTTT.

The chain joins TRBV30 to TRBJ1-3, with a weak D call TRBD1 (5 bases). The germline V and J ends were trimmed by 2 bases and 0 bases, with 23 bases remaining between them. Germline-derived CDR1 and CDR2 are GTSNPN and SVGIG (reference sequence). The length of the CDR3 is 19 residues. This CDR3 is CAWSRTGTLLRVSGNTIYF. CDR3 nucleotides: TGTGCCTGGAGTCGAACCGGGACCCTCCTCAGAGTCTCTGGAAACACCATATATTTT.

V and J are TRBV29-1 and TRBJ2-4; D unresolved. V lost 6 bases and J lost 1, with 4 bases in between. Germline V gives CDR1 SQVTM, CDR2 ANQGSEA. The CDR3 is made up of 11 amino acids. The CDR3 sequence: CSVIAKNIQYF. CDR3 nucleotides: TGCAGCGTGATTGCCAAAAACATTCAGTACTTC.

This chain links TRBV4-3 with TRBJ2-1; 10 positions agree with TRBD2. The V segment lost 0 bases and the J segment 7 bases; nucleotides outside the gene matches: 9. There are 17 residues in the CDR3. Looked up from germline, CDR1 is LGHNA and CDR2 is YSLEER. As DNA, the CDR3 is TGCGCCAGCAGCCAAGATCCAGCGGGAGGGTTAAAGAATGAGCAGTTCTTC. Encoded protein: CASSQDPAGGLKNEQFF.

Concerning this clone itself: The same CDR3 can be traced to other DNA sequences in this sample. The chain couples TRBV2 to TRBJ1-2; 8 bases align to TRBD1. The CDR3 loop spans 13 amino acids. Trimming cost V 4 bases and J 3 bases; bases outside gene matches: 1. CDR1 and CDR2 from the germline V gene are SNHLY and FYNNEI. The CDR3 DNA reads as TGTGCCAGCAGTGGACAGGGGTACTATGGCTACACCTTC. Protein: CASSGQGYYGYTF.

The rearrangement uses TRBV5-4 and TRBJ2-5; 7 nucleotides match TRBD2. The junction had 2 bases not matched to a gene; V was cut back by 3 bases and J by 3 bases. CDR1 is SGHNT, CDR2 YYREEE, per germline (reference sequence). This CDR3 is built from 13 residues. The CDR3 protein is CASSWGGEETQYF. For the CDR3, the DNA is TGTGCCAGCAGCTGGGGGGGGGAAGAGACCCAGTACTTC. Full variable domain (remainder filled in from reference TRBV5-4 and TRBJ2-5): ETGVTQSPTHLIKTRGQQVTLRCSSQSGHNTVSWYQQALGQGPQFIFQYYREEENGRGNFPPRFSGLQFPNYSSELNVNALELDDSALYLCASSWGGEETQYFGPGTRLLVL.

V and J are TRBV6-6 and TRBJ1-3; D not resolved. The CDR3 sequence is 13 residues long. V was pared by 7 bases and J by 0 bases, with 7 bases between. The V gene's germline CDR1 is MNHNY and CDR2 SVGAGI (reference sequence). This chain's CDR3 is CASNWGSGNTIYF. The CDR3 coding sequence is TGTGCCAGCAACTGGGGCTCTGGAAACACCATATATTTT.

This chain uses TRBV2 with TRBJ1-3; D is uncertain. Germline lookup yields CDR1 SNHLY and CDR2 FYNNEI. The CDR3 extends over 13 amino acids. Trimming pared 7 bases from V and 6 bases from J, leaving 13 bases between. CDR3 loop: CASIDPPQNTIYF. The DNA for the CDR3 is TGTGCCAGCATCGACCCCCCCCAAAACACCATATATTTT.

Points on this clone: Distinct nucleotide sequences in the sample also encode this CDR3. This chain links TRBV5-1 with TRBJ2-1; D possibly corresponds to TRBD1 (5 bases). The germline V gene encodes CDR1 SGHRS and CDR2 YFSETQ. This CDR3 is 15 amino acids long. V lost 2 bases and J 2 bases, leaving 11 bases between the germline ends. The CDR3 sequence: CASSLDSPTYNEQFF. DNA of the CDR3: TGCGCCAGCAGCTTAGACAGTCCCACCTACAATGAGCAGTTCTTC.

Notes on this clone: One junction end does not reproduce the germline sequence, and a read error may be involved. V and J are TRBV7-9 and TRBJ2-7, with 14 bases aligning to TRBD2. CDR1 is SEHNR, CDR2 FQNEAQ, per germline (reference sequence). The CDR3 extends over 15 amino acids. The CDR3 DNA sequence: TGTGCCAGCAGCTTAGAGGGGGGGACTAGCGGGAGTTGGCACTTC. Amino acid sequence: CASSLEGGTSGSWHF. Full variable domain (outside the CDR3, taken from reference TRBV7-9 and TRBJ2-7): DTGVSQNPRHKITKRGQNVTFRCDPISEHNRLYWYRQTLGQGPEFLTYFQNEAQLEKSRLLSDRFSAERPKGSFSTLEIQRTEQGDSAMYLCASSLEGGTSGSWHFGPGTRLTVT.

This clone came up a few times. The genes are TRBV7-8 and TRBJ2-7; the match to TRBD1 covers 8 bases. Germline CDR1 reads SGHVS; CDR2 reads FQNEAQ. The CDR3 runs to 15 residues. Trimming cost V 5 bases and J 3 bases; bases outside gene matches: 9. The CDR3 protein is CASSAYRGTGYEQYF. In nucleotides, the CDR3 is TGTGCCAGCAGCGCTTACAGGGGGACGGGCTACGAGCAGTACTTC.

The V gene is TRBV28, the J gene TRBJ1-5; D might be TRBD1 (6 bases). Germline V gene sequence: CDR1 MDHEN, CDR2 SYDVKM. V lost 4 bases and J lost 4, with 17 bases in between. The CDR3 loop spans 16 amino acids. The CDR3 loop is CASSSGGAGRNQPQHF. The CDR3 nucleotides read TGTGCCAGCAGTTCCGGGGGGGCAGGGAGGAATCAGCCCCAGCATTTT.

The J gene is TRBJ2-3, the V gene TRBV7-2; possible D gene TRBD1, 5 bases. Trimming shortened V by 5 bases and J by 3 bases, and 15 bases separated the two germline ends. This CDR3 spans 15 amino acids. Germline CDR1 reads SGHTA; CDR2 reads FQGNSA. The CDR3 sequence: CASSPWGLPTDTQYF. CDR3 nucleotides: TGTGCCAGCAGCCCCTGGGGCCTTCCTACAGATACGCAGTATTTT.

This clone was detected once. This rearrangement joins TRBV6-5 to TRBJ2-5, with no clear D. The CDR3 is made up of 13 amino acids. Trimming stripped 6 bases from V and 3 bases from J, with 11 bases between. The V gene's germline CDR1 is MNHEY and CDR2 SVGAGI. The CDR3 here is CASRPTRKETQYF. Here the CDR3 DNA reads TGTGCCAGCAGACCAACCAGAAAAGAGACCCAGTACTTC.

This clone appeared a single time. This chain uses TRBV6-4 with TRBJ2-7; possibly TRBD2 for D (5 bases). Trimming shortened V by 9 bases and J by 3 bases, and 18 bases separated the two germline ends. CDR1 is MRHNA, CDR2 SNTAGT, per germline. CDR3 size: 14 residues. The CDR3 DNA is TGTGCCAGGGGAGTGTATACGCCACACTACGAGCAGTACTTC. This codes for CARGVYTPHYEQYF.

On this clone: The same CDR3 can be traced to other DNA sequences in this sample. The rearrangement links TRBV9 to TRBJ2-2; D remains ambiguous. The CDR3 spans 13 residues. Deletions cut 0 bases from V and 6 bases from J, with 6 bases between. The germline V gene encodes CDR1 SGDLS and CDR2 YYNGEE. The CDR3 loop is CASSVGGAGELFF. The DNA for the CDR3 is TGTGCCAGCAGCGTAGGTGGGGCCGGGGAGCTGTTTTTT. The entire variable domain, with the rest obtained from reference TRBV9 and TRBJ2-2, is as follows: DSGVTQTPKHLITATGQRVTLRCSPRSGDLSVYWYQQSLDQGLQFLIQYYNGEERAKGNILERFSAQQFPDLHSELNLSSLELGDSALYFCASSVGGAGELFFGEGSRLTVL.

The chain combines TRBV2 with TRBJ2-5, with TRBD1 matching over 7 bases. The CDR3 contains 14 residues. The germline V gene encodes CDR1 SNHLY and CDR2 FYNNEI. Trimming at V came to 1 base and at J to 9 bases, leaving 8 bases not matched to a gene. Here the CDR3 reads CASSEEQGVEAQYF. The CDR3 bases are TGTGCCAGCAGTGAAGAGCAGGGGGTCGAGGCCCAGTACTTC.

The chain combines TRBV19 with TRBJ1-1, with D perhaps TRBD1 (6 bases). Trimming pared 6 bases from V and 4 bases from J, leaving 15 bases between. CDR1 is LNHDA, CDR2 SQIVND, per germline (reference sequence). This CDR3 is 14 amino acids long. The CDR3: CASRHTGSGTEAFF. CDR3 nucleotide sequence: TGTGCCAGTAGGCATACAGGGTCGGGCACTGAAGCTTTCTTT.

The V call is TRBV7-2, the J call TRBJ1-1; no clear D gene. V was pared by 0 bases and J by 1 base, with 12 bases between. The CDR3 length is 16 residues. CDR1 is SGHTA, CDR2 FQGNSA, per germline. This chain's CDR3 is CASSLAPGSENTEAFF. Here the CDR3 DNA reads TGTGCCAGCAGCTTAGCGCCCGGGAGTGAGAACACTGAAGCTTTCTTT. The full variable domain, with the rest looked up from reference TRBV7-2 and TRBJ1-1, is GAGVSQSPSNKVTEKGKDVELRCDPISGHTALYWYRQSLGQGLEFLIYFQGNSAPDKSGLPSDRFSAERTGGSVSTLTIQRTQQEDSAVYLCASSLAPGSENTEAFFGQGTRLTVV.

The chain carries TRBV21-1 and TRBJ2-1; the table's TRBD2 call for D was not verified on the DNA. TRBV21-1 counts as a pseudogene. The CDR3 has 18 amino acids. The CDR3 coding sequence is TGTGCCAGCAGCAAAAGTATGATAACCCTAGGTGGGTACAATGAGCAGTTCTTC. This encodes CASSKSMITLGGYNEQFF.

This clone was found once. CDR3 coding DNA: TGTGCCAGCAGTGGTTCGACAGGGCCAGATACGCAGTATTTT. Protein sequence: CASSGSTGPDTQYF. The genes are TRBV6-1 and TRBJ2-3, with 7 bases matching TRBD1. Trimming removed 4 bases from V and 4 bases from J; junction bases left unmatched: 5. This CDR3 is 14 amino acids long. Germline V lookup: CDR1 MNHNS, CDR2 SASEGT.

The rearrangement joins TRBV6-1 to TRBJ1-5, with a weak D call TRBD1 (5 bases). Trimming removed 4 bases at V and 2 bases at J, with 9 bases between. Germline V gene data show CDR1 as MNHNS and CDR2 as SASEGT. The length of the CDR3 is 14 residues. CDR3 coding DNA: TGTGCCAGCAGTGTTTCCAGGGGCAATCAGCCCCAGCATTTT. Translated: CASSVSRGNQPQHF.

This clone was observed once. This chain uses TRBV10-3 with TRBJ2-7, with 11 positions matching TRBD1. The CDR3 covers 14 residues. After removal of 5 bases from V and 2 bases from J, the junction contained 2 bases not matched to a gene. From germline, CDR1 is ENHRY and CDR2 SYGVKD. DNA of the CDR3: TGTGCCATCAGTTCGGGACAGGGGGCCTACGAGCAGTACTTC. It encodes CAISSGQGAYEQYF.

The chain links TRBV28 to TRBJ2-7; TRBD2 is a possible D gene (5 bases). This CDR3 spans 14 amino acids. Germline assignment: CDR1 MDHEN and CDR2 SYDVKM. The V end lost 7 bases, the J end lost 0 bases, and 13 bases lay between the germline ends. The DNA for the CDR3 is TGTGCCAGCACCCTCGGGGTCCGCTCCTACGAGCAGTACTTC. Translated, it gives CASTLGVRSYEQYF.

The chain uses TRBV5-5 and TRBJ1-1; 7 bases agree with TRBD1. This CDR3 has 15 amino acids. The germline CDR1 and CDR2 sequences are SGHKS and YYEKEE (reference sequence). Trimming at V came to 1 base and at J to 4 bases, leaving 7 bases not matched to a gene. DNA of the CDR3: TGTGCCAGCAGCTTGCCACCCACAGGGGTCACTGAAGCTTTCTTT. Its translation is CASSLPPTGVTEAFF.

This rearrangement joins TRBV30 to TRBJ2-7; 11 bases are a match to TRBD1. V lost 7 bases, J lost 3 bases, and 8 bases stayed unmatched. CDR1 GTSNPN and CDR2 SVGIG come from the germline V gene (reference sequence). The CDR3 contains 14 residues. The CDR3 here is CASTGGTGGYEQYF. DNA for the CDR3: TGTGCCTCGACCGGGGGGACAGGGGGCTACGAGCAGTACTTC.

For the CDR3, the DNA is TGTGCCAGCAGCTTGATAGCGGGAGACTACGAGCAGTACTTC. This encodes CASSLIAGDYEQYF. The rearrangement links TRBV5-4 to TRBJ2-7; 9 nucleotides agree with TRBD2. The germline V gene has CDR1 SGHNT and CDR2 YYREEE (reference sequence). This CDR3 has 14 residues. The V gene end was trimmed by 1 base and the J gene end by 3 bases; junction bases not matched to a gene: 2.